This T cell receptor beta chain was recovered during a study of monozygotic twins with inflammatory bowel disease. Turning to this clonotype: Antigen: not known.

Each sample had eight separate cDNA synthesis reactions. TCRdb re-called the 5' RACE reads and catalogs CDR3 proteins one per entry, DNA excluded. The sample includes over 120,000 distinct CDR3 sequences. Study-wide findings and caveats: Among patients, repertoires may have gained variability from differing immunosuppressive treatments. Distinct T cell subtypes could not be told apart. People with IBD had fewer clonotypes in common with others than healthy twins did, especially with disease activity.

Germline lookup yields CDR1 SEHNR and CDR2 FQNEAQ (reference sequence). The CDR3 loop spans 15 amino acids. This clonotype originated in a human donor with ulcerative colitis or Crohn's disease, or a healthy co-twin of an affected twin (not recorded which). The chain couples TRBV7-9 to TRBJ1-1; there is no DNA to check the TCRdb D call of TRBD1. The sequenced sample consisted of blood. The CDR3 sequence: CASTLPQDSYTEAFF.